This is a list of T cell receptor beta chains from one sample in a study of cytomegalovirus exposure and HLA in healthy donors. The data were produced by immunoSEQ multiplex PCR, yet TCRdb's version contains in-frame clones alone and is incomplete. The sample has approximately 150,000 clones; approximately 78% are singletons. The source material was PBMCs. Receptors originate from a middle-aged woman in good health and CMV-seropositive. Each CDR3 is given with its conserved first and last residue. The D gene is left open where the match is weak. Size tells how often a clone was seen (once, few, many) or the class of an expanded clone, and some rows leave it out.

v_call	d_call	j_call	clone_size	cdr3_nt	cdr3_aa
TRBV5-4	-	TRBJ1-1	-	TGTGCCAGCAGCTTGCAGGGCATACCTGGGTCTGAAGCTTTCTTT	CASSLQGIPGSEAFF
TRBV5-4	-	TRBJ2-1	-	TGTGCCAGCAGCTTGAACTCCTACTACAATGAGCAGTTCTTC	CASSLNSYYNEQFF
TRBV2	-	TRBJ2-1	-	TGTGCCAGCAGGTCCGAGGGCTCCTACAATGAGCAGTTCTTC	CASRSEGSYNEQFF
TRBV6-5	TRBD1	TRBJ1-1	-	TGTGCCAGCAGACCCGACAGGGGGCTTTTGAGAGCTTTCTTT	CASRPDRGLLRAFF
TRBV2	TRBD1	TRBJ2-1	-	TGTGCCAGCAGAGGACAGGGCCGGCGGAATGAGCAGTTCTTC	CASRGQGRRNEQFF
TRBV6-1	TRBD1	TRBJ2-7	-	TGTGCCAGCAGGTCGGGACAGAGCTACGAGCAGTACTTC	CASRSGQSYEQYF
TRBV6-6	-	TRBJ2-1	-	TGTGCCAGCAGTTATGCCGGGGTCCGAAACAATGAGCAGTTCTTC	CASSYAGVRNNEQFF
TRBV2	-	TRBJ1-5	-	TGTGCCAGCAGTGCTCAGGGGAGTGGTCAGCCCCAGCATTTT	CASSAQGSGQPQHF
TRBV20-1	TRBD1	TRBJ2-5	-	TGCAGTGCCCACAGGGGAGAGACCCAGTACTTC	CSAHRGETQYF
TRBV19	TRBD2	TRBJ2-2	-	TGTGCCAGTACCGCGGGACTAGCGGGAGGACTAAAGTTTGCCGGGGAGCTGTTTTTT	CASTAGLAGGLKFAGELFF
TRBV19	-	TRBJ1-3	-	TGTGCCAGTAGTATTCTAACAGGAACCCAAGTCCCTGGAAACACCATATATTTT	CASSILTGTQVPGNTIYF
TRBV5-1	-	TRBJ1-4	few	TGCGCCAGCAGCCCCGGACAGAACTTAGGAGCTAATGAAAAACTGTTTTTT	CASSPGQNLGANEKLFF
TRBV28	TRBD2	TRBJ2-7	-	TGTGCCAGCCAGAGCGGGAGTACGTCCTACGAGCAGTACTTC	CASQSGSTSYEQYF
TRBV19	-	TRBJ2-3	-	TGTGCCAGTAGTAGAGGGGGTAGCACAGATACGCAGTATTTT	CASSRGGSTDTQYF
TRBV5-1	-	TRBJ2-5	-	TGCGCCAGCAGCCCGGGACTCCTACAAGAGACCCAGTACTTC	CASSPGLLQETQYF
TRBV15	-	TRBJ2-5	-	TGTGCCACCAGCAGAGATATGGGAGGCGGAGAGACCCAGTACTTC	CATSRDMGGGETQYF
TRBV2	TRBD2	TRBJ2-5	-	TGTGCCAGCAGGGATCTAGCGGGAGGGGAGACCCAGTACTTC	CASRDLAGGETQYF
TRBV7-2	-	TRBJ1-1	-	TGTGCCAGCAGCTTAGTTGGGCTTGAAGCTTTCTTT	CASSLVGLEAFF
TRBV5-1	TRBD2	TRBJ2-2	-	TGCGCCAGCAGCTCAGGGACTAGCGGGAACGGGGAGCTGTTTTTT	CASSSGTSGNGELFF
TRBV28	-	TRBJ1-5	-	TGTGCCAGCAGTCAACAGGTCAATCAGCCCCAGCATTTT	CASSQQVNQPQHF
TRBV15	-	TRBJ2-7	-	TGTGCCACCAGTAGAACAGGGACATCGAGCTACGAGCAGTACTTC	CATSRTGTSSYEQYF
TRBV4-1	TRBD2	TRBJ2-7	few	TGCGCCAGCAGCCAGGGCGGAGCGGGATTGAGAGAGCAGTACTTC	CASSQGGAGLREQYF
TRBV5-6	-	TRBJ1-1	once	TGTGCCAGCAGCTATAGGACAGTCAACACTGAAACTTTCTTT	CASSYRTVNTETFF
TRBV5-1	TRBD1	TRBJ2-5	-	TGCGCCAGCAGCTTGGCAGGGGGCCAAGAGACCCAGTACTTC	CASSLAGGQETQYF
TRBV6-6	TRBD2	TRBJ2-1	-	TGTGCCAGCAGCGAGGCGGGAGATTTTCACAATGAGCAGTTCTTC	CASSEAGDFHNEQFF
TRBV25-1	-	TRBJ1-3	-	TGTGCCAGCAGTGAATATTATCAGGGATGGTCTGGAAACACCATATATTTT	CASSEYYQGWSGNTIYF
TRBV7-6	TRBD2	TRBJ2-1	-	TGTGCCAGCAGCTTAGAAGCGGGAGGGATGATAGGTTACAATGAGCAGTTCTTC	CASSLEAGGMIGYNEQFF
TRBV15	-	TRBJ2-1	-	TGTGCCACCAGCAGACCTCGGGAGTTCCTTTACAATGAGCAGTTCTTC	CATSRPREFLYNEQFF
TRBV27	TRBD2	TRBJ2-7	few	TGTGCCAGCAGTTGGGGGGGAGCTGGGGAGCAGTACTTC	CASSWGGAGEQYF
TRBV6-6	TRBD2	TRBJ2-7	-	TGTGCCAGCCGTAGCGGGAGGTCCATCCACGAGCAGTACTTC	CASRSGRSIHEQYF
TRBV7-8	-	TRBJ1-3	-	TGTGCCAGAACCCCACAGCCGACAGGTTTTAAGGGAAACACCATATATTTT	CARTPQPTGFKGNTIYF
TRBV5-1	-	TRBJ2-7	-	TGCGCCAGCAGCACCCAGGACGGGAGCTACGAGCAGTACTTC	CASSTQDGSYEQYF
TRBV29-1	TRBD1	TRBJ2-7	-	TGCAGCGCAAGGGGGCTAGGGCGGTACGAGCAGTACTTC	CSARGLGRYEQYF
TRBV5-6	-	TRBJ2-1	-	TGTGCCAGCAGCTTGTCTAGACGGGGTGAGCAGTTCTTC	CASSLSRRGEQFF
TRBV19	-	TRBJ2-3	-	TGTGCCAGTAGTATAGGAGGCCGAATCGCAGATACGCAGTATTTT	CASSIGGRIADTQYF
TRBV7-3	-	TRBJ2-2	many	TGTGCCAGCAGCTCCCCTAACACCGGGGAGCTGTTTTTT	CASSSPNTGELFF
TRBV7-6	TRBD2	TRBJ2-1	-	TGTGCCAGCAGCCCGAGAGCGGGATCTGCTTACAATGAGCAGTTCTTC	CASSPRAGSAYNEQFF
TRBV4-1	-	TRBJ2-2	-	TGCGCCAGCAGCCAGGGCTCCCAGGGTTTCACCGGGGAGCTGTTTTTT	CASSQGSQGFTGELFF
TRBV19	TRBD2	TRBJ2-7	-	TGTGCCAGTAGTATAGAAAAATTCACTAGCGGGAGCGGCTACGAGCAGTACTTC	CASSIEKFTSGSGYEQYF
TRBV28	TRBD1	TRBJ1-3	-	TGTGCCAGCAGTCTTTCGGGACAGGGTAGGATGAGCTCTGGAAACACCATATATTTT	CASSLSGQGRMSSGNTIYF
TRBV6-1	-	TRBJ1-2	-	TGTGCCAGCAGTCCGACAGGCCGGAGGGGCTACACCTTC	CASSPTGRRGYTF
TRBV19	TRBD1	TRBJ2-5	once	TGTGCCAGTAGCAGGGACAGGGGAGGAGAGACCCAGTACTTC	CASSRDRGGETQYF
TRBV5-6	-	TRBJ2-7	-	TGTGCCAGCAGCCTGCGGGACCAGCAGTACTTC	CASSLRDQQYF
TRBV6-6	-	TRBJ2-2	-	TGTGCCAGCACCCCACTAGTCTCCGACGGGGAGCTGTTTTTT	CASTPLVSDGELFF
TRBV7-9	TRBD2	TRBJ2-2	-	TGTGCCAGCAGGCTGGGCCCTAGCGGGATCGGGGAGCTGTTTTTT	CASRLGPSGIGELFF
TRBV4-1	TRBD1	TRBJ1-4	-	TGCGCCAGCAGCCAAGATAAACACAGGGGGAATGAAAAACTGTTTTTT	CASSQDKHRGNEKLFF
TRBV9	TRBD2	TRBJ2-3	-	TGTGCCAGCAGCGTAGGGGGACTAGATGCAGATACGCAGTATTTT	CASSVGGLDADTQYF
TRBV5-1	TRBD1	TRBJ1-1	-	TGCGCCAGCAGCCCCACAGGGGGCGCGATGAACACTGAAGCTTTCTTT	CASSPTGGAMNTEAFF
TRBV6-1	-	TRBJ2-2	-	TGTGCCAGCAGTGTAGTATCCGGGGAGCTGTTTTTT	CASSVVSGELFF
TRBV9	-	TRBJ2-1	once	TGTGCCTCCAAGCCGCCCGGCGGAAATGGATACAATGAGCAGTTCTTC	CASKPPGGNGYNEQFF
TRBV7-9	TRBD2	TRBJ2-3	-	TGTTCCAGCAGCTTAAGAGGACTAGCGGGAGTGGCGCAGTATTTT	CSSSLRGLAGVAQYF
TRBV7-2	TRBD2	TRBJ2-7	once	TGTGCCAGCAGCTTTTTAGCGGGAGGTGCCTACGAGCAGTACTTC	CASSFLAGGAYEQYF
TRBV5-6	TRBD1	TRBJ1-5	-	TGTGCCAGCAGCGCCAGGGGGCAGCCCCAGCATTTT	CASSARGQPQHF
TRBV7-9	-	TRBJ1-1	-	TGTGCCAGCAGCTTAGTCAGGGGTCTCTTGATCGTCACTGAAGCTTTCTTT	CASSLVRGLLIVTEAFF
TRBV5-1	-	TRBJ1-3	-	TGCGCCAGCAGCTCCGGCGGGGGGGGCTCTGGAAACACCATATATTTT	CASSSGGGGSGNTIYF
TRBV7-9	-	TRBJ2-1	-	TGTGCCAGCAGCCCAACGACTGGACTAACTTACAATGAGCAGTTCTTC	CASSPTTGLTYNEQFF
TRBV11-3	TRBD2	TRBJ2-1	-	TGTGCCAGCAGCTTAGATCAAGGCGGGAGTGGATCCTACAATGAGCAGTTCTTC	CASSLDQGGSGSYNEQFF
TRBV28	-	TRBJ1-5	-	TGTGCCAGCAGTTTGGGCACAGGGAGTGGTCAGCCCCAGCATTTT	CASSLGTGSGQPQHF
TRBV13	TRBD2	TRBJ2-7	-	TGTGCCAGCAGGCAAAGCGGGGGGCAGGACGAGCAGTACTTC	CASRQSGGQDEQYF